One T cell receptor beta chain is described in this entry. Taking its sample share into account, this clonotype is medium-sized (0.01 to 0.1%). Its antigen is still unknown. No per-base quality is available; no much larger clone lies one base away. This entry is derived from a study of neurological immune-mediated disorders (dated by TCRdb to the late 2010s). With respect to the entire study: Using UMI-based sequencing, the study compared peripheral blood TCR-beta repertoires from patients with HTLV-I-associated myelopathy (HAM/TSP), patients with multiple sclerosis, and healthy controls. Longitudinal samples, technical triplicates and paired sorted CD4+ and CD8+ T-cell subsets, alongside PBMC samples, were included among the roughly 100 TCR-beta libraries. The cohort was made up of 68 subjects, consisting of 14 HAM/TSP patients, 34 multiple sclerosis patients and about 20 healthy controls. What the work shows at the level of the full study, not this receptor alone: The highest TCR clonal expansion was observed in HAM/TSP patients, whereas the lowest was observed in MS patients, even when compared with healthy controls. No identical CDR3 amino acid sequences were shared among expanded clones across subjects, suggesting private TCR-beta repertoires in all groups.

The healthy controls were volunteers from blood banks in Maryland, USA. For unsorted PBMC libraries, 2 million PBMCs were used after storage in RNAlater at -80 degrees C until RNA extraction. PBMCs were separated from peripheral blood using Ficoll-Hypaque density gradient centrifugation and then cryopreserved in liquid nitrogen. To synthesize cDNA, template-switch 5'RACE was performed with a primer carrying a 10-nucleotide random unique molecular identifier so that each TCR transcript was tagged. Each sequencing run produced over 160 million TCR-beta sequences covering 15-18 subjects. The RNeasy kit was used to extract total RNA. The KAPA Real-time Library Amplification kit was used to amplify TCR-beta VDJ regions with primers for the TCR constant region and the 5'RACE anchor. Sample indexes and Illumina adaptors were added in a first PCR, after which library yield was increased in a second PCR. After Ampure bead purification, the roughly 650 bp TCR product was size-selected on a 2% E-gel SizeSelection system. Before pooling, library quality was checked on a Bioanalyzer, concentration was measured with Qubit, and libraries were quantified with the Kapa Library Quantification kit. Paired-end 2 x 150 bp sequencing of the libraries was performed on an Illumina HiSeq 2500. To increase sequence diversity, about 25-31% phiX was spiked into each library pool. In the original analysis: The UMI-based MiGEC pipeline processed quality-filtered reads and removed over 85% of raw TCR sequences during error correction. IMGT germline references were used for aligning VDJ genes, and each clonotype was defined as a unique CDR3 amino acid sequence together with its V-J genes. Clonal expansion, Shannon diversity, and CDR3 relatedness (CalcPairwiseDistances, ClusterSamples) were evaluated with VDJtools, and phylogenetic trees were built with CLCbio workbench. Using coefficient-of-variation modelling across technical triplicates, the study counted a clone as expanded if it had at least 8 unique UMIs. TCRdb itself trimmed the public reads at Q25 with fastp, ran MiXCR and retained productive beta chains. Rows merge per CDR3 protein into single entries with the most common DNA and genes. Clone size and V and J calls follow TCRdb, not the original study. In this sample the table shows over 25,000 distinct CDR3 sequences, about 12% of which occur a single time. 5.8% of the sample rests with the top ten.

Per the germline V gene, SGHRS is the CDR1 and YFSETQ is the CDR2. V is pared back by 6 bases and J by 1 base, with 5 bases lying between the germline termini. The CDR3, from cysteine to phenylalanine, totals 12 residues. Only the CDR3 region is kept as DNA, spanning 36 bases read in frame from base 1. The material sequenced was PBMCs. The chain is assembled from TRBV5-1 and TRBJ2-1; a confident D gene designation cannot be given. The origin of this receptor is a woman aged 60-75 years in good health. The CDR3 region: CASTGSYNEQFF. The nucleotide sequence is TGCGCCAGCACAGGATCCTACAATGAGCAGTTCTTC.